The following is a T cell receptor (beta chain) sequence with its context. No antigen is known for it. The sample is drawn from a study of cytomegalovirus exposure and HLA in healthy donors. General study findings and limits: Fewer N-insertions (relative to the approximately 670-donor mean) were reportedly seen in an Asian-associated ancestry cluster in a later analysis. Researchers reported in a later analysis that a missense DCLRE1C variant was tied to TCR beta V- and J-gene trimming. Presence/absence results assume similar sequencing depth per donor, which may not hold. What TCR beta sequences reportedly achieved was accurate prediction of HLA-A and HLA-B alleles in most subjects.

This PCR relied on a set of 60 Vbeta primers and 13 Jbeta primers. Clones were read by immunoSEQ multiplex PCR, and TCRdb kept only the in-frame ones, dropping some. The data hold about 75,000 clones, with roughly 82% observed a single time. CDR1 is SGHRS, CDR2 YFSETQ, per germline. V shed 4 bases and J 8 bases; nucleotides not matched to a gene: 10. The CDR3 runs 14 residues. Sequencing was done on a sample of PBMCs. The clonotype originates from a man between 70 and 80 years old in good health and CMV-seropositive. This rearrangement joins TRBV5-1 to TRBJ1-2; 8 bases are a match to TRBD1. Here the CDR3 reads CASSTGQGQEGYTF. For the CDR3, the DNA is TGCGCCAGCAGCACCGGACAGGGCCAGGAAGGCTACACCTTC.